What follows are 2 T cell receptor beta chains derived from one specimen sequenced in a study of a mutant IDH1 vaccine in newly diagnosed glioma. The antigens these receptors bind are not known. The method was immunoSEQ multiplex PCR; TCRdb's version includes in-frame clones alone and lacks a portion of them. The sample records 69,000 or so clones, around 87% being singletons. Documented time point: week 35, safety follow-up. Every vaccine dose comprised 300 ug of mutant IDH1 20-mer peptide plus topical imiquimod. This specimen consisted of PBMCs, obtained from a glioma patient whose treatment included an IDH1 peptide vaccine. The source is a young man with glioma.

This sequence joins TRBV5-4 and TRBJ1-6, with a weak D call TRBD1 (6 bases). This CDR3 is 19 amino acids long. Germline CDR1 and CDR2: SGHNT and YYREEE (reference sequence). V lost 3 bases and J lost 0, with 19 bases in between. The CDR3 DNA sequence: TGTGCCAGCAGCTCCCCTTTACAGGGCCCTGGCTCCTATAATTCACCCCTCCACTTT. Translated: CASSSPLQGPGSYNSPLHF.

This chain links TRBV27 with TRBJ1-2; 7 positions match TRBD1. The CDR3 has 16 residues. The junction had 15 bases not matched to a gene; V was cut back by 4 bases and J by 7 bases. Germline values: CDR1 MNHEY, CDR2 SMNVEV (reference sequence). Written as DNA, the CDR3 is TGTGCCAGCAGTTCCTCCCGGGCAGGGGGTTATAGTGGCTACACCTTC. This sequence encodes CASSSSRAGGYSGYTF.